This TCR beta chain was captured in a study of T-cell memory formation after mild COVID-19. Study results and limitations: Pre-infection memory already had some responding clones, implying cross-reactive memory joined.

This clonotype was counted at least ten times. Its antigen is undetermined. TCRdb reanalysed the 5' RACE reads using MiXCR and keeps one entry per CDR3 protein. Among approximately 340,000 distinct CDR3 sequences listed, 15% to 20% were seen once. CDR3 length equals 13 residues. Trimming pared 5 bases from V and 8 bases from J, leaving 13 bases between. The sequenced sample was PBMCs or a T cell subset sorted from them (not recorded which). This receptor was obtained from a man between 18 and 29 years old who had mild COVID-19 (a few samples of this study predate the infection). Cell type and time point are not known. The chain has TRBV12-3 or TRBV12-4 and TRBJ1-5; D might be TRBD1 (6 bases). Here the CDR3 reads CASSRGMSEPQHF. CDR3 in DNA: TGTGCCAGCAGTAGGGGGATGTCGGAGCCCCAGCATTTT.